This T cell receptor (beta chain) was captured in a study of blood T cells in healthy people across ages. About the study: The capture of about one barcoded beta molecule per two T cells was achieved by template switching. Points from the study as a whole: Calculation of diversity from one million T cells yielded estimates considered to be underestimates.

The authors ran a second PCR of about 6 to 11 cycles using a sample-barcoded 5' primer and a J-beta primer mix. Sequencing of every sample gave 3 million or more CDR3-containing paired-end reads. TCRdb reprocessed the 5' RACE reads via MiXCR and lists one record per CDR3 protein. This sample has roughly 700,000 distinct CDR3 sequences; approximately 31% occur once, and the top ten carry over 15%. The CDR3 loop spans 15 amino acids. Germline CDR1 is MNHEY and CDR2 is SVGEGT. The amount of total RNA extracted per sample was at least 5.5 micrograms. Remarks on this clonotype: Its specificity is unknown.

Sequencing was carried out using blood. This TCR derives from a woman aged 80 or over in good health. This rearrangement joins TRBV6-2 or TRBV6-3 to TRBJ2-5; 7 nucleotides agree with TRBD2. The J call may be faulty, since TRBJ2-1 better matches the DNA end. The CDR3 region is CASRETSSLQETQFF. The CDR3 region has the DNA TGTGCCAGCAGGGAGACTAGCAGCCTCCAAGAGACCCAGTTCTTC.